A selection of T cell receptor beta chains follows, all from one sample in a study of lymphopenia after photon versus proton radiotherapy. The protocol was immunoSEQ multiplex PCR, while the TCRdb copy is restricted to in-frame clones and leaves out a portion. Among around 20,000 clones, around nine tenths were seen once, and the ten largest hold roughly 10%. The sample consisted of peripheral blood, taken from a patient treated with proton-based radiotherapy. These receptors came from a man in his 70s with pancreatic cancer. CDR3s include the opening cysteine and the closing phenylalanine or tryptophan. The order of the fields is J gene, clone size, D gene, V gene, CDR3 protein, CDR3 DNA. The D gene is left open where the match is weak. Rows may omit the clone size; those that give it use once, few, many or a size class.

>TRBJ1-5|-|TRBD1|TRBV5-5
CASRFNTGGGQPQHF
TGTGCCAGCAGATTTAATACAGGGGGCGGACAGCCCCAGCATTTT
>TRBJ2-7|few|-|TRBV7-2
CASSSRTGSSYEQYF
TGTGCCAGCAGCTCACGGACGGGTAGCTCCTACGAGCAGTACTTC
>TRBJ2-7|few|TRBD1|TRBV19
CASSNRGPYEQYF
TGTGCCAGTAGTAACAGGGGGCCCTACGAGCAGTACTTC
>TRBJ2-6|-|-|TRBV7-3
CASSSHRTAPGSGANVLTF
TGTGCCAGCAGCTCCCACCGGACAGCTCCCGGCTCTGGGGCCAACGTCCTGACTTTC
>TRBJ1-5|-|-|TRBV5-5
CASSSAGAGQPQHF
TGTGCCAGCAGCTCCGCGGGGGCAGGTCAGCCCCAGCATTTT
>TRBJ2-5|-|TRBD2|TRBV18
CASSPISRLAGGSSGAETQYF
TGTGCCAGCTCACCAATATCACGACTAGCGGGAGGATCGTCGGGGGCAGAGACCCAGTACTTC
>TRBJ1-5|-|-|TRBV19
CASMSWGSNQPQHF
TGTGCCAGTATGTCCTGGGGTAGCAATCAGCCCCAGCATTTT
>TRBJ2-3|-|-|TRBV6-1
CASSGGGPIDTQYF
TGTGCCAGCAGTGGGGGGGGGCCTATAGATACGCAGTATTTT
>TRBJ2-7|-|TRBD1|TRBV23-1
CASSQRQGPSYEQYF
TGCGCCAGCAGTCAACGACAGGGCCCATCCTACGAGCAGTACTTC
>TRBJ2-2|-|-|TRBV11-2
CASSFLAGAGELFF
TGTGCCAGCAGCTTCCTAGCAGGGGCCGGGGAGCTGTTTTTT
>TRBJ1-3|-|-|TRBV12-2
CASRLARQGRYTIYF
TGTGCAAGTCGCTTAGCGCGTCAGGGGCGGTACACCATATATTTT
>TRBJ2-5|-|-|TRBV5-1
CASSLLETQYF
TGCGCCAGCAGCCTACTAGAGACCCAGTACTTC
>TRBJ2-1|-|-|TRBV5-4
CASSRNGNYNEQFF
TGTGCCAGCAGCCGGAATGGGAACTACAATGAGCAGTTCTTC
>TRBJ2-1|few|TRBD2|TRBV7-7
CASSLSPAGGGEQFF
TGTGCCAGCAGCTTGTCCCCAGCGGGAGGGGGTGAGCAGTTCTTC
>TRBJ2-7|-|-|TRBV6-1
CASSELRASYEQYF
TGTGCCAGCAGTGAATTAAGGGCATCCTACGAGCAGTACTTC
>TRBJ2-7|-|TRBD2|TRBV11-3
CASSLAGLAEYEQYF
TGTGCCAGCAGCTTAGCAGGTCTAGCGGAGTACGAGCAGTACTTC
>TRBJ2-1|-|-|TRBV27
CASRLGGGEQFF
TGTGCCAGCAGATTAGGGGGTGGGGAGCAGTTCTTC
>TRBJ2-3|-|-|TRBV7-3
CASSLEVPRGQYF
TGTGCCAGCAGCTTAGAAGTGCCCCGGGGGCAGTATTTT
>TRBJ1-4|-|-|TRBV19
CASNNNAGNEKLFF
TGTGCCAGTAACAACAATGCGGGGAATGAAAAACTGTTTTTT
>TRBJ2-3|-|-|TRBV9
CASSPPQGTQYF
TGTGCCAGCAGCCCCCCCCAGGGTACGCAGTATTTT
>TRBJ2-7|-|TRBD1|TRBV5-6
CARKQGEVGYEQYF
TGTGCCCGGAAACAGGGGGAAGTTGGGTACGAGCAGTACTTC
>TRBJ2-6|-|TRBD2|TRBV6-4
CASGGEGGLTGANVLTF
TGTGCCAGCGGAGGAGAGGGAGGGTTGACTGGGGCCAACGTCCTGACTTTC
>TRBJ2-2|-|-|TRBV7-6
CASSLVSTGELFF
TGTGCCAGCAGCTTAGTCAGTACCGGGGAGCTGTTTTTT
>TRBJ1-1|-|-|TRBV6-1
CASSEAPRSDTEAFF
TGTGCCAGCAGTGAAGCCCCCAGGAGTGACACTGAAGCTTTCTTT
>TRBJ1-6|-|TRBD1|TRBV28
CASSLHRQGSSPLHF
TGTGCCAGCAGTTTACATAGACAGGGAAGCTCACCCCTCCACTTT
>TRBJ2-7|-|TRBD2|TRBV18
CASSPGATLGGNEQYF
TGTGCCAGCTCACCAGGTGCTACCCTGGGGGGGAACGAGCAGTACTTC
>TRBJ2-3|-|-|TRBV5-5
CASSLEGGFGTDTQYF
TGTGCCAGCAGCTTGGAAGGGGGGTTTGGCACAGATACGCAGTATTTT
>TRBJ2-1|-|TRBD2|TRBV5-1
CASSPGLAGAFYNEQFF
TGCGCCAGCAGCCCAGGACTAGCGGGGGCCTTCTACAATGAGCAGTTCTTC
>TRBJ2-2|-|-|TRBV12-5
CASGLSTGELFF
TGTGCTAGTGGTTTGAGTACCGGGGAGCTGTTTTTT